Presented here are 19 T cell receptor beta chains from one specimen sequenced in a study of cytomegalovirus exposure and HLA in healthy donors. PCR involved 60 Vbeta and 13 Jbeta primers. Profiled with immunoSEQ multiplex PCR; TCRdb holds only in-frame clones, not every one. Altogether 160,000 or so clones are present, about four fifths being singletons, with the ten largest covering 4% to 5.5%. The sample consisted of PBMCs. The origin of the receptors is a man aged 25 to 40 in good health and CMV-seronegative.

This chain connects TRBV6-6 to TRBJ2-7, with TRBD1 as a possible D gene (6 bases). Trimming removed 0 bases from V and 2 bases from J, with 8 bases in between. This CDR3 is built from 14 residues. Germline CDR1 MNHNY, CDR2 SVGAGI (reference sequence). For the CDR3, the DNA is TGTGCCAGCAGTTACTCGCAGGGGACCTACGAGCAGTACTTC. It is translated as CASSYSQGTYEQYF.

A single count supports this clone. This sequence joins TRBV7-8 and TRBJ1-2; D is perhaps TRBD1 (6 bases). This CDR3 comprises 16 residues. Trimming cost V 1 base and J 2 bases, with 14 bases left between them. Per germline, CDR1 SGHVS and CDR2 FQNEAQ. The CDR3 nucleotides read TGTGCCAGCAGCTTAGAGCCAGGGGCTAGAAACTATGGCTACACCTTC. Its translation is CASSLEPGARNYGYTF.

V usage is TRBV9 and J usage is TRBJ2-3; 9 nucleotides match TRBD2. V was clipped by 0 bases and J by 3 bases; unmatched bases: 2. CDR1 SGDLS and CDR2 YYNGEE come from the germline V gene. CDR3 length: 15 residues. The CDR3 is CASSVGGRVTDTQYF. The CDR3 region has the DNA TGTGCCAGCAGCGTAGGCGGGAGGGTGACAGATACGCAGTATTTT.

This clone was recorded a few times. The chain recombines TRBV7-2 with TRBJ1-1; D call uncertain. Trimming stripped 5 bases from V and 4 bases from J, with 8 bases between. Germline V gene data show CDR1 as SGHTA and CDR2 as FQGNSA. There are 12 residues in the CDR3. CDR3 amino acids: CASSPPSTEAFF. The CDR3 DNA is TGTGCCAGCAGCCCCCCGAGCACTGAAGCTTTCTTT. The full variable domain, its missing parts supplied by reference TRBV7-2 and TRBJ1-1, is GAGVSQSPSNKVTEKGKDVELRCDPISGHTALYWYRQSLGQGLEFLIYFQGNSAPDKSGLPSDRFSAERTGGSVSTLTIQRTQQEDSAVYLCASSPPSTEAFFGQGTRLTVV.

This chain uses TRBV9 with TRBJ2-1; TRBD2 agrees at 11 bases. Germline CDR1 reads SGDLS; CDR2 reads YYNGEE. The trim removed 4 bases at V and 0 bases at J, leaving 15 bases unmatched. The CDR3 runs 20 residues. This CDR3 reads CASSSSTSGTRQSSYNEQFF. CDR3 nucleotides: TGTGCCAGCAGCTCATCGACTAGCGGGACGCGGCAAAGCTCCTACAATGAGCAGTTCTTC.

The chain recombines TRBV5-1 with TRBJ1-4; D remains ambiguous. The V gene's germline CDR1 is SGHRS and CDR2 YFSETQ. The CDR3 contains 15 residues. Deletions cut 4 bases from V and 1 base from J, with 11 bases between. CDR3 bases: TGCGCCAGCAGCAACGGGGTGCGAACTAATGAAAAACTGTTTTTT. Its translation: CASSNGVRTNEKLFF.

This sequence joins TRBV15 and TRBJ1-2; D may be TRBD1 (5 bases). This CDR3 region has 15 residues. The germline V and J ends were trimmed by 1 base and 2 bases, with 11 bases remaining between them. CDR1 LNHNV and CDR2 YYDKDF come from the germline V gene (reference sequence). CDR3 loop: CATSRGGEWNYGYTF. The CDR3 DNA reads TGTGCCACCAGCAGAGGGGGGGAGTGGAACTATGGCTACACCTTC.

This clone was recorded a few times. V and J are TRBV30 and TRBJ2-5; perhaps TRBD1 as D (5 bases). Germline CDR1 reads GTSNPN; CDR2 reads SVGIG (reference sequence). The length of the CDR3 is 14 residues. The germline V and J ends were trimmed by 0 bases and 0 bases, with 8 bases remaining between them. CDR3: CAWSVGHNQETQYF. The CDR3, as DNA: TGTGCCTGGAGTGTAGGACACAACCAAGAGACCCAGTACTTC.

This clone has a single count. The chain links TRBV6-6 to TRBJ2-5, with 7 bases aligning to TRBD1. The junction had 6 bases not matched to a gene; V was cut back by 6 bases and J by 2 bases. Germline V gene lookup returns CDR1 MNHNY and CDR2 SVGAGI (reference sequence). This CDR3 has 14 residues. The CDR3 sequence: CASSYRGLQETQYF. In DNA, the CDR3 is TGTGCCAGCAGCTACAGGGGTTTACAAGAGACCCAGTACTTC.

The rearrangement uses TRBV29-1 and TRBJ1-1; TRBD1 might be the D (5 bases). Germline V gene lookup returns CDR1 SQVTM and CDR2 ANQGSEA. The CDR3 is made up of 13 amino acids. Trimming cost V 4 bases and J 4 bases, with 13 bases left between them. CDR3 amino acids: CSVAPSGGTEAFF. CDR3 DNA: TGCAGCGTTGCCCCTAGCGGGGGCACTGAAGCTTTCTTT.

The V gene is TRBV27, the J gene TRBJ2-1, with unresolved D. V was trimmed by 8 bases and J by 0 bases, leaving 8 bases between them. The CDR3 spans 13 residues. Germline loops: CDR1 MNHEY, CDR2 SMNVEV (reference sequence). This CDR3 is CASGRSSYNEQFF. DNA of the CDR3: TGTGCCAGCGGCCGAAGCTCCTACAATGAGCAGTTCTTC.

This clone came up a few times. The CDR3 DNA sequence: TGTGCCAGTAGTATTGGTAGACAGGGGACTGAAGCTTTCTTT. Translation gives CASSIGRQGTEAFF. V usage is TRBV19 and J usage is TRBJ1-1, with 8 bases fitting TRBD1. Trimming cost V 3 bases and J 5 bases; bases outside gene matches: 5. The germline V gene encodes CDR1 LNHDA and CDR2 SQIVND (reference sequence). The CDR3 has 14 residues.

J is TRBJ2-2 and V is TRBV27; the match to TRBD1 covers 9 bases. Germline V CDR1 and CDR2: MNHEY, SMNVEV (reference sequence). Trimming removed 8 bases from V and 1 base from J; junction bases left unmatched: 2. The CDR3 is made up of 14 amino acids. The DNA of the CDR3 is TGTGCCAGCGGGGGACAGGGGAACACCGGGGAGCTGTTTTTT. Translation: CASGGQGNTGELFF.

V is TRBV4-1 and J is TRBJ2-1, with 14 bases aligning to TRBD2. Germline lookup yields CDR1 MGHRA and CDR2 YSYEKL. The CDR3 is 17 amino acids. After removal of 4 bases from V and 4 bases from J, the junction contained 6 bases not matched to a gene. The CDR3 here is CASSLGLAGVLYNEQFF. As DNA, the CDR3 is TGCGCCAGCAGCCTGGGACTAGCGGGAGTTCTATACAATGAGCAGTTCTTC.

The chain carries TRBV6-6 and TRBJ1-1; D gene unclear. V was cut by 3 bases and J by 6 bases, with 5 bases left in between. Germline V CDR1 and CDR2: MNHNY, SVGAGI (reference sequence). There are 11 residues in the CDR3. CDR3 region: CASSYQAEAFF. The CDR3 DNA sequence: TGTGCCAGCAGTTATCAGGCTGAAGCTTTCTTT.

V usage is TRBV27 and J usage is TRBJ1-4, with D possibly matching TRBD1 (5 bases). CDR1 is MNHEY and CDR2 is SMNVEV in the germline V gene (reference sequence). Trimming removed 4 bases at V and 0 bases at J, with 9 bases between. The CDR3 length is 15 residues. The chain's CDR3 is CASSSTGATNEKLFF. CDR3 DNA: TGTGCCAGCAGTTCCACGGGGGCAACTAATGAAAAACTGTTTTTT.

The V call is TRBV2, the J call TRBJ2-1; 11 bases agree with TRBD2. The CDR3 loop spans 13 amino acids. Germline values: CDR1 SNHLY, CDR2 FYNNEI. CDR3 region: CVISGGAYNEQFF. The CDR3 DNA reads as TGTGTCATTAGCGGGGGGGCCTACAATGAGCAGTTCTTC.

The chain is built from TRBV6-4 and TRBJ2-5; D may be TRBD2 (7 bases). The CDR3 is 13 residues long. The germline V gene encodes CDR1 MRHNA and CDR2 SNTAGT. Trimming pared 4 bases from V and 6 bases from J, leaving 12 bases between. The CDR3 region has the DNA TGTGCCAGCAGTGGTAACGGGGGGCAGACCCAGTACTTC. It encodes CASSGNGGQTQYF.

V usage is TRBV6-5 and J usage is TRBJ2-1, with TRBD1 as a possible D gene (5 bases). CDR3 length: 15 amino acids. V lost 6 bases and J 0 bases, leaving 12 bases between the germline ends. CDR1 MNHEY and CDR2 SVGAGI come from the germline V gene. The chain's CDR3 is CASRDNSPSYNEQFF. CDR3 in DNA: TGTGCCAGCAGGGACAACTCCCCCTCCTACAATGAGCAGTTCTTC.